What follows are 12 T cell receptor beta chains derived from one specimen sequenced in a study of vaccination and CD4 T cells after COVID-19. As for time point: late sampling 161 to 241 days after vaccination in a few convalescent patients. TCRdb redid the calling of the PCR reads with MiXCR, one entry per CDR3 protein. The table shows 25,000 to 30,000 distinct CDR3 sequences, with around 50% occurring only once. The sample in question was CD4+ T cells from blood, obtained about 7 months after SARS-CoV-2 vaccination. All receptors derive from a human donor who had recovered from COVID-19.

V is TRBV29-1 and J is TRBJ2-5; 7 bases align to TRBD2. CDR3 length equals 15 residues. Per the germline V gene, CDR1 is SQVTM and CDR2 is ANQGSEA. V gave up 2 bases and J gave up 3 bases; unmatched junction bases: 9. The CDR3 loop is CSVERAGEVEETQYF. CDR3 coding DNA: TGCAGCGTTGAAAGGGCGGGAGAGGTGGAAGAGACCCAGTACTTC.

The rearrangement links TRBV20-1 to TRBJ1-2; a weak D match, TRBD1 (6 bases). Per the germline V gene, CDR1 is DFQATT and CDR2 is SNEGSKA (reference sequence). The CDR3 runs 14 residues. V lost 0 bases, J lost 5 bases, and 13 bases lay in between. The CDR3 is CSARDPGQMYGYTF. The DNA of the CDR3 is TGCAGTGCTAGAGATCCCGGACAGATGTATGGCTACACCTTC.

The rearrangement uses TRBV27 and TRBJ2-7, with no clear D. CDR1 and CDR2 (germline): MNHEY, SMNVEV (reference sequence). This CDR3 spans 14 amino acids. The germline V and J ends were trimmed by 0 bases and 4 bases, with 10 bases remaining between them. The CDR3 DNA is TGTGCCAGCAGTTTATCGAGGAGCTCGTACGAGCAGTACTTC. It specifies CASSLSRSSYEQYF.

In its sample, this clonotype was seen once. The J gene is TRBJ2-7, the V gene TRBV6-1, with 11 bases identical to TRBD1. The germline V gene encodes CDR1 MNHNS and CDR2 SASEGT. CDR3 length: 14 residues. After removal of 6 bases from V and 6 bases from J, the junction contained 7 bases not matched to a gene. CDR3 residues: CASRPGDRGFEQYF. The CDR3 nucleotides read TGTGCCAGCAGACCCGGGGACAGGGGGTTCGAGCAGTACTTC.

The gene calls are TRBV20-1 and TRBJ2-2, with TRBD2 matching over 7 bases. The V and J ends lost 5 bases and 5 bases, in that order; junction bases with no gene match: 14. Germline loops: CDR1 DFQATT, CDR2 SNEGSKA (reference sequence). CDR3 size: 16 residues. In nucleotides, the CDR3 is TGCAGTGCTCGAGCCCTCCGGGCGGGAGAGACCGGGGAGCTGTTTTTT. Translated, it gives CSARALRAGETGELFF.

This clonotype has just a few counts. This rearrangement joins TRBV7-2 to TRBJ2-3, with TRBD1 identical over 9 bases. The V gene's germline CDR1 is SGHTA and CDR2 FQGNSA. J was trimmed by 4 bases and V by 4 bases; bases with no gene match: 6. This CDR3 region has 15 residues. This CDR3 reads CASSSTGGAADTQYF. CDR3 nucleotide sequence: TGTGCCAGCAGCTCCACAGGGGGCGCAGCAGATACGCAGTATTTT. The variable domain in full, with the rest retrieved from reference TRBV7-2 and TRBJ2-3, is GAGVSQSPSNKVTEKGKDVELRCDPISGHTALYWYRQSLGQGLEFLIYFQGNSAPDKSGLPSDRFSAERTGGSVSTLTIQRTQQEDSAVYLCASSSTGGAADTQYFGPGTRLTVL.

The chain carries TRBV10-3 and TRBJ2-7; D call uncertain. Germline-derived CDR1 and CDR2 are ENHRY and SYGVKD. The CDR3 has 11 residues. V lost 5 bases and J lost 4, with 6 bases in between. The chain's CDR3 is CAISTSYEQYF. The CDR3 region has the DNA TGTGCCATCAGTACGAGTTACGAGCAGTACTTC.

This clonotype turned up a few times. The DNA for the CDR3 is TGTGCCACCAGTGATTCGACAGAATCTCAAGAGACCCAGTACTTC. It encodes CATSDSTESQETQYF. The rearrangement joins TRBV24-1 to TRBJ2-5, with TRBD1 as a possible D gene (5 bases). Germline V CDR1 and CDR2: KGHDR, SFDVKD. CDR3 size: 15 residues. The ends were cut back, 2 bases at V and 2 bases at J, with 11 bases in the middle.

This clonotype was detected a few times. The V call is TRBV7-9, the J call TRBJ2-3, with 7 nucleotides matching TRBD2. The ends lost 2 bases at V and 3 bases at J; junction bases unmatched: 8. The CDR3 is made up of 16 amino acids. From germline, CDR1 is SEHNR and CDR2 FQNEAQ (reference sequence). In DNA, the CDR3 is TGTGCCAGCAGCTTAAGGGGCGGGAGTCGTACAGATACGCAGTATTTT. Its translation is CASSLRGGSRTDTQYF.

This clonotype was seen more than once but under ten times. The CDR3 region has the DNA TGCAGTGCTAGAGGGACTAGCGGGTGGTCAGAGACCCAGTACTTC. Translated: CSARGTSGWSETQYF. V gene TRBV20-1 combines with J gene TRBJ2-5; the match to TRBD2 covers 11 bases. V was pared by 1 base and J by 4 bases, with 5 bases of the junction left unmatched. Germline V gene sequence: CDR1 DFQATT, CDR2 SNEGSKA (reference sequence). The length of the CDR3 is 15 residues.

This clonotype was counted between two and nine times. The V gene is TRBV11-2, the J gene TRBJ2-5; D gene uncertain. The germline V gene encodes CDR1 SGHAT and CDR2 FQNNGV. Trimming took off 1 base at V and 0 bases at J, with 6 bases between the two ends. This CDR3 has 14 residues. CDR3 amino acids: CASSLAHYQETQYF. CDR3 DNA: TGTGCCAGCAGCTTAGCACACTACCAAGAGACCCAGTACTTC.

The J gene is TRBJ2-3, the V gene TRBV7-2; 8 nucleotides match TRBD1. With V trimmed by 4 bases and J by 14 bases, 5 bases remained unmatched. This CDR3 is built from 11 residues. Germline CDR1 reads SGHTA; CDR2 reads FQGNSA. In nucleotides, the CDR3 is TGTGCCAGCAGCTCTGGGACAGGTCCGTATTTT. Encoded protein: CASSSGTGPYF.